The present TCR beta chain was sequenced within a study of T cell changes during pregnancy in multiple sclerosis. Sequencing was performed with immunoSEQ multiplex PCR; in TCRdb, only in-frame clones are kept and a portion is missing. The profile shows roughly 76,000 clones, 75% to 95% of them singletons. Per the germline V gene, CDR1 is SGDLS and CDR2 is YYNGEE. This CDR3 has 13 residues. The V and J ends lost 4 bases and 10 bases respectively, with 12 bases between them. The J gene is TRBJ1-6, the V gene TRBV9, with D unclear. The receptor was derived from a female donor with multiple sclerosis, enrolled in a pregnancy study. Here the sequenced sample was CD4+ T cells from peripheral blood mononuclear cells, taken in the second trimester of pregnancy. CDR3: CASSLGPTSPLHF. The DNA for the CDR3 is TGTGCCAGCAGCCTTGGGCCCACATCACCCCTCCACTTT.